This TCR beta chain originates from a study of T cells in Graves' hyperthyroidism and ophthalmopathy. The CDR3 is 14 amino acids. The V and J ends lost 4 bases and 5 bases, in that order; junction bases with no gene match: 7. The germline gives CDR1 KGHSH, CDR2 LQKENI. This clonotype occurred a few times. The source material, RNA transcripts, was used to amplify TCR beta CDR3 regions. First-round RT-PCR with HTBI primers amplified the TCR CDR3 region. MiXCR was run by TCRdb on the multiplex PCR reads, yielding one entry per CDR3 protein. The table shows approximately 600,000 distinct CDR3 sequences, with 20% to 25% occurring only once.

Sample: blood. The V call is TRBV18, the J call TRBJ2-5, with 7 bases lining up with TRBD1. The source is a young man with Graves' ophthalmopathy. The CDR3: CASSRQGFGETQYF. CDR3 coding DNA: TGTGCCAGCTCACGACAGGGTTTCGGGGAGACCCAGTACTTC.